The following is a T cell receptor (beta chain) sequence with its context. Its target is not known. Germline CDR1 and CDR2: SQVTM and ANQGSEA. Germline trimming cut 6 bases from V and 8 bases from J; bases unmatched to any gene: 9. The CDR3 sequence is 12 residues long. MiXCR was run by TCRdb on the 5' RACE reads, yielding one entry per CDR3 protein. The sample lists roughly 230,000 distinct CDR3 sequences, about 8.5% occurring once. This sample was included in a study of identical twins. Study conclusions and caveats: Zero-insertion analyses could be partly confounded by invariant MAIT and iNKT cells. With beta out-of-frame sequences, excess sharing by twins was weaker. Out-of-frame alpha sequences common to twins were enriched for low generation probability.

The same specimen was also included in a second study, on yellow fever vaccine responses in identical twins. That work adds: Twins' vaccine T cell response reportedly seemed partly convergent, partly personalized.

The chain carries TRBV29-1 and TRBJ1-2, with 7 bases fitting TRBD1. The sample was CD8+ T cells sorted from blood. This TCR was sampled from a woman aged 18-30 years in good health. The CDR3 DNA sequence: TGCAGCGTCGCCACAGGGGATGGCGGCTACACCTTC. It is translated as CSVATGDGGYTF.